The 20 T cell receptor beta chains in this list originate from one sample, sequenced in a study of T cell responses to AZD1222 COVID-19 vaccine. This table comes from immunoSEQ multiplex PCR, and its TCRdb copy is limited to in-frame clones, with some not included. The profile shows approximately 70,000 clones, just over 85% of them singletons. The sequencing here drew on peripheral blood, taken on day 0 of AZD1222 vaccination. These receptors came from an adult in good health.

The chain couples TRBV19 to TRBJ1-1; tentatively, D is TRBD1 (5 bases). The CDR3 is 15 residues long. Per the germline V gene, CDR1 is LNHDA and CDR2 is SQIVND (reference sequence). The ends were cut back, 3 bases at V and 4 bases at J, with 15 bases in the middle. The CDR3 nucleotides read TGTGCCAGTAGTATTATCGGGGCTCGGGGCACTGAAGCTTTCTTT. Amino acids: CASSIIGARGTEAFF.

Only a few counts were recorded for this clone. V usage is TRBV6-4 and J usage is TRBJ2-3; D ambiguous. CDR3 length: 18 residues. The ends were cut back, 1 base at V and 6 bases at J, with 23 bases in the middle. The germline V gene has CDR1 MRHNA and CDR2 SNTAGT. CDR3 sequence: CASSDFFAGSSNPDTQYF. The CDR3, as DNA: TGTGCCAGCAGTGACTTTTTCGCCGGGTCCTCAAATCCGGATACGCAGTATTTT.

The V and J genes are TRBV11-2 and TRBJ2-5; perhaps TRBD2 as D (7 bases). Between the trimmed V and J ends, which lost 5 bases and 1 base, there was a span of 17 bases. Germline CDR1 reads SGHAT; CDR2 reads FQNNGV. The CDR3 consists of 16 residues. This chain's CDR3 is CASSHIRGGGQETQYF. The CDR3 coding sequence is TGTGCCAGCAGCCACATCCGGGGAGGGGGCCAAGAGACCCAGTACTTC.

The V and J genes are TRBV3-1 (or the pseudogene TRBV3-2) and TRBJ2-2; D unresolved. The germline gives CDR1 LGHDT, CDR2 YNNKEL (reference sequence). V lost 1 base and J lost 5, with 5 bases in between. This CDR3 is built from 13 residues. Here the CDR3 DNA reads TGTGCCAGCAGCCAAGGGCGAACCGGGGAGCTGTTTTTT. It specifies CASSQGRTGELFF.

The chain is built from TRBV28 and TRBJ2-3; D is uncertain. This CDR3 contains 15 residues. The ends were cut back, 5 bases at V and 0 bases at J, with 12 bases in the middle. Germline V gene data show CDR1 as MDHEN and CDR2 as SYDVKM. The CDR3 DNA sequence: TGTGCCAGCAGTCCAACTGGAAGTAGCACAGATACGCAGTATTTT. Its translation is CASSPTGSSTDTQYF.

This chain links TRBV19 with TRBJ1-5; 8 nucleotides agree with TRBD1. Germline assignment: CDR1 LNHDA and CDR2 SQIVND (reference sequence). This CDR3 has 14 amino acids. V shed 6 bases and J 7 bases; nucleotides not matched to a gene: 8. The CDR3 sequence: CASRIDRGQQPQHF. The CDR3, as DNA: TGTGCCAGTAGGATTGACAGGGGTCAGCAGCCCCAGCATTTT. The complete variable domain, with remaining parts taken from reference TRBV19 and TRBJ1-5, reads DGGITQSPKYLFRKEGQNVTLSCEQNLNHDAMYWYRQDPGQGLRLIYYSQIVNDFQKGDIAEGYSVSREKKESFPLTVTSAQKNPTAFYLCASRIDRGQQPQHFGDGTRLSIL.

The CDR3 here is CASQSEGGNTEAFF. The CDR3 bases are TGTGCCAGTCAATCAGAAGGGGGGAACACTGAAGCTTTCTTT. The chain joins TRBV19 to TRBJ1-1, with a weak D call TRBD1 (6 bases). Trimming shortened V by 8 bases and J by 1 base, and 14 bases separated the two germline ends. From germline, CDR1 is LNHDA and CDR2 SQIVND (reference sequence). This CDR3 comprises 14 residues. The full variable domain, completed using reference TRBV19 and TRBJ1-1, is DGGITQSPKYLFRKEGQNVTLSCEQNLNHDAMYWYRQDPGQGLRLIYYSQIVNDFQKGDIAEGYSVSREKKESFPLTVTSAQKNPTAFYLCASQSEGGNTEAFFGQGTRLTVV.

V usage is TRBV29-1 and J usage is TRBJ2-7, with 11 bases lining up with TRBD2. Trimming cost V 7 bases and J 2 bases; bases outside gene matches: 4. Per germline, CDR1 SQVTM and CDR2 ANQGSEA. The CDR3 extends over 13 amino acids. CDR3 protein: CSALAGGAYEQYF. CDR3 sequence (DNA): TGCAGCGCTCTAGCGGGAGGTGCCTACGAGCAGTACTTC.

The chain links TRBV19 to TRBJ1-4; no firm D call. The germline V gene has CDR1 LNHDA and CDR2 SQIVND (reference sequence). V shed 6 bases and J shed 10 bases, with 9 bases lying between them. The CDR3 is 11 residues long. In DNA, the CDR3 is TGTGCCAGTAGCCTGGCAGGAAAACTGTTTTTT. This sequence encodes CASSLAGKLFF.

This sequence joins TRBV28 and TRBJ1-1; TRBD1 is a possible D gene (6 bases). Trimming left V 5 bases short and J 4 bases short, with 14 bases between. The CDR3 spans 14 residues. Germline lookup yields CDR1 MDHEN and CDR2 SYDVKM. This CDR3 reads CASSGGAGGTEAFF. DNA for the CDR3: TGTGCCAGCAGTGGGGGGGCGGGTGGCACTGAAGCTTTCTTT.

The rearrangement uses TRBV24-1 and TRBJ2-5, with D tentatively TRBD1 or TRBD2 (5 bases each). CDR1 KGHDR and CDR2 SFDVKD come from the germline V gene. The CDR3 covers 14 residues. Trimming stripped 3 bases from V and 2 bases from J, with 9 bases between. CDR3 loop: CATSDTGRQETQYF. In DNA, the CDR3 is TGTGCCACCAGTGATACGGGACGGCAAGAGACCCAGTACTTC.

The V gene is TRBV19, the J gene TRBJ2-7; D ambiguous. Germline V CDR1 and CDR2: LNHDA, SQIVND (reference sequence). The CDR3 extends over 13 amino acids. The ends were cut back, 3 bases at V and 3 bases at J, with 9 bases in the middle. The CDR3 loop reads CASSIDGFYEQYF. Here the CDR3 DNA reads TGTGCCAGTAGTATCGACGGATTCTACGAGCAGTACTTC.

The V call is TRBV9, the J call TRBJ2-5; a weak D match, TRBD2 (7 bases). V gave up 1 base and J gave up 1 base, with 14 bases separating them. Germline V lookup: CDR1 SGDLS, CDR2 YYNGEE. The CDR3 covers 16 residues. CDR3 in DNA: TGTGCCAGCAGCGTATTAGGGGGGGCCACCCAAGAGACCCAGTACTTC. Translating it yields CASSVLGGATQETQYF.

The chain has TRBV4-1 and TRBJ2-3; 10 bases map to TRBD2. The length of the CDR3 is 17 residues. V was clipped by 4 bases and J by 0 bases; unmatched bases: 7. Germline values: CDR1 MGHRA, CDR2 YSYEKL. The CDR3 bases are TGCGCCAGCAGCCCCTTCTCTAGCGGGGGAAGCACAGATACGCAGTATTTT. Protein sequence: CASSPFSSGGSTDTQYF.

In its sample, this clone was seen once. V and J are TRBV4-2 and TRBJ2-3, with 12 bases lining up with TRBD2. With V trimmed by 1 base and J by 1 base, 9 bases remained unmatched. The germline V gene encodes CDR1 LGHNA and CDR2 YNFKEQ. The CDR3 is made up of 19 amino acids. The CDR3 coding sequence is TGTGCCAGCAGCCAAGCGACTAGCGGGGGCCTTACGGGCACAGATACGCAGTATTTT. Its translation: CASSQATSGGLTGTDTQYF.

V usage is TRBV5-8 and J usage is TRBJ2-3; D is perhaps TRBD2 (7 bases). Trimming took off 3 bases at V and 1 base at J, with 12 bases between the two ends. Germline V CDR1 and CDR2: SGHTS, YDEGEE. The CDR3 is 15 residues long. The CDR3 DNA reads TGTGCCAGCAGCTCCGGGGGGCAGGGCACAGATACGCAGTATTTT. Translation: CASSSGGQGTDTQYF.

This clone was counted a single time. This rearrangement joins TRBV3-1 (or the pseudogene TRBV3-2) to TRBJ2-5; 8 bases agree with TRBD2. J lost 0 bases, V lost 1 base, and 4 bases had no gene match. The germline CDR1 and CDR2 sequences are LGHDT and YNNKEL (reference sequence). This CDR3 comprises 16 residues. CDR3 bases: TGTGCCAGCAGCCAAGGTACGGGAGGGTACCAAGAGACCCAGTACTTC. Its translation is CASSQGTGGYQETQYF.

V and J are TRBV2 and TRBJ1-5, with unresolved D. The CDR3 is made up of 14 amino acids. V lost 4 bases and J lost 6, with 13 bases in between. From germline, CDR1 is SNHLY and CDR2 FYNNEI. CDR3 loop: CASSAREGGQPQHF. CDR3 bases: TGTGCCAGCAGTGCTCGGGAAGGCGGTCAGCCCCAGCATTTT. Drawing the rest from reference TRBV2 and TRBJ1-5, the complete variable domain is EPEVTQTPSHQVTQMGQEVILRCVPISNHLYFYWYRQILGQKVEFLVSFYNNEISEKSEIFDDQFSVERPDGSNFTLKIRSTKLEDSAMYFCASSAREGGQPQHFGDGTRLSIL.

This rearrangement joins TRBV2 to TRBJ2-7, with a possible D match to TRBD2 (6 bases). The germline V and J ends were trimmed by 2 bases and 0 bases, with 23 bases remaining between them. CDR1 SNHLY and CDR2 FYNNEI come from the germline V gene. This CDR3 is 19 amino acids long. CDR3 protein: CASSEPLRGRIYDSYEQYF. The CDR3, as DNA: TGTGCCAGCAGTGAACCCCTGCGGGGACGAATATATGACTCCTACGAGCAGTACTTC. Combining the CDR3 with reference TRBV2 and TRBJ2-7 gives the whole variable domain EPEVTQTPSHQVTQMGQEVILRCVPISNHLYFYWYRQILGQKVEFLVSFYNNEISEKSEIFDDQFSVERPDGSNFTLKIRSTKLEDSAMYFCASSEPLRGRIYDSYEQYFGPGTRLTVT.

V is TRBV18 and J is TRBJ1-1; D may be TRBD1 (6 bases). CDR1 and CDR2 (germline): KGHSH, LQKENI. The V gene lost 2 bases and the J gene lost 5 bases, with 9 bases spanning the gap. CDR3 length: 13 amino acids. In DNA form, the CDR3 reads TGTGCCAGCTCACCAGGGGGGCGGACTGAAGCTTTCTTT. Amino acid sequence: CASSPGGRTEAFF.